This T cell receptor (beta chain) stems from a study of OX40 agonist ivuxolimab in advanced cancers. Study overall: Ivuxolimab, an antibody that agonizes OX40 (CD134), was administered to the patients. One patient with hepatocellular carcinoma and two with cutaneous melanoma, three in all, had partial responses. Patients with prior anti-PD-1, anti-PD-L1 or anti-CTLA-4 therapy were eligible; about 41% had some.

Patients with a history of autoimmune disease or on systemic immunosuppression were excluded. Germline values: CDR1 WSHSY, CDR2 SAAADI. V gave up 6 bases and J gave up 5 bases, with 7 bases separating them. The CDR3 has 11 residues. Libraries were prepared by immunoSEQ multiplex PCR; TCRdb keeps only in-frame clonotypes and omits some of them. Of 30,000 to 40,000 clones listed, over 60% were seen once; the top ten hold around a tenth. This TCR came from an adult with an advanced solid tumor such as melanoma, head and neck, liver or kidney cancer. Here the sequenced sample was CD4+ or CD8+ T cells sorted from blood, taken in a trial of the OX40 agonist ivuxolimab. The chain carries TRBV10-2 and TRBJ1-1; no firm D call. CDR3 protein: CASRDVTEAFF. The CDR3 DNA reads TGCGCCAGCAGGGACGTTACTGAAGCTTTCTTT.